The 4 T cell receptor beta chains given below trace back to one sample, sequenced in a study of blood T cell repertoires in COVID-19. Data came from immunoSEQ multiplex PCR; TCRdb stores just in-frame clones and leaves some out. The sample contains 250,000 to 350,000 clones, 80% to 95% of which appear only once. The sequencing input was peripheral blood. These receptors all come from a woman aged 25-40 years with COVID-19, enrolled during active disease.

The V gene is TRBV7-3, the J gene TRBJ2-2, with TRBD1 as a possible D gene (6 bases). This CDR3 spans 15 amino acids. V dropped 2 bases and J dropped 2 bases, with 9 bases sitting between them. The V gene's germline CDR1 is SGHTA and CDR2 FQGTGA. The CDR3 DNA reads as TGTGCCAGCAGCTTACACAGGGATAACACCGGGGAGCTGTTTTTT. Its protein product is CASSLHRDNTGELFF.

CDR3 bases: TGTGCCAGCAGCCTAGACGGGATCACAGATACGCAGTATTTT. Encoded protein: CASSLDGITDTQYF. This sequence joins TRBV9 and TRBJ2-3; D is possibly TRBD2 (5 bases). The V gene's germline CDR1 is SGDLS and CDR2 YYNGEE. This CDR3 is 14 amino acids long. Trimming shortened V by 4 bases and J by 2 bases, and 11 bases separated the two germline ends.

J is TRBJ2-1 and V is TRBV7-9, with TRBD2 identical over 8 bases. The CDR3 runs to 14 residues. Germline assignment: CDR1 SEHNR and CDR2 FQNEAQ (reference sequence). J was trimmed by 10 bases and V by 1 base; bases with no gene match: 6. The DNA of the CDR3 is TGTGCCAGCAGCTTAGATCGACTAGCGAGCGAGCAGTTCTTC. Amino acid sequence: CASSLDRLASEQFF.

This rearrangement joins TRBV6-6 to TRBJ2-7, with 7 bases aligning to TRBD1. Germline CDR1 is MNHNY and CDR2 is SVGAGI (reference sequence). CDR3 length equals 17 residues. After removal of 5 bases from V and 3 bases from J, the junction contained 16 bases not matched to a gene. CDR3 loop: CASSPGSSPTGIYEQYF. In DNA, the CDR3 is TGTGCCAGCAGTCCCGGGTCGTCCCCGACAGGGATCTACGAGCAGTACTTC.